The T cell receptor beta chain under discussion was sequenced for a study of blood T cells in healthy people across ages. The table lists this clonotype with a few counts. It was with a sample-barcoded 5' primer and a J-beta primer mix that a second PCR of roughly 7 to 11 cycles was run. Each CDR3 protein is one row after TCRdb ran MiXCR on the 5' RACE reads. The sample holds about 1,600,000 distinct CDR3 sequences; approximately 38% are singletons and the top ten take under 8%. V was pared by 10 bases and J by 3 bases, with 19 bases between. The CDR3 runs to 16 residues. CDR1 and CDR2 from the germline V gene are ENHRY and SYGVKD.

The sample consisted of blood. The chain has TRBV10-3 and TRBJ2-6, with D tentatively TRBD2 (6 bases). This sequence was found in a woman aged 18-29 years in good health. The CDR3 is CATTDRGKSGANVLTF. The CDR3, as DNA: TGTGCCACCACCGACCGGGGGAAGAGTGGGGCCAACGTCCTGACTTTC.